Listed below are T cell receptor beta chains from one sample, sequenced in a study of cytotoxic CD8 clonotypes in ibrutinib-treated CLL. Clones were sequenced by immunoSEQ multiplex PCR, and TCRdb holds only the in-frame ones, with some missing. The repertoire has fewer than 13,000 clones, around three quarters of them found once; the top ten carry about 16%. This sample comprised PBMCs, obtained at disease progression, from a patient treated with ibrutinib. These receptors came from a human donor with chronic lymphocytic leukemia. CDR3s include the opening cysteine and the closing phenylalanine or tryptophan. D genes are given only for firm matches. Clone sizes are given selectively: once, few, many, or a class where the clone is expanded.

clone_size d_call j_call v_call cdr3_aa cdr3_nt
. TRBD1 TRBJ1-3 TRBV5-4 CASSLVGQGNTIYF TGTGCCAGCAGCTTGGTGGGACAGGGAAACACCATATATTTT
. . TRBJ2-2 TRBV19 CASTGRNTGELFF TGTGCCAGCACAGGGAGGAACACCGGGGAGCTGTTTTTT
. TRBD1 TRBJ1-4 TRBV10-3 CASGDSYNEKLFF TGTGCCAGCGGGGACAGCTATAATGAAAAACTGTTTTTT
few . TRBJ2-2 TRBV2 CASSKSNTGELFF TGTGCCAGCAGTAAATCGAACACCGGGGAGCTGTTTTTT
. . TRBJ2-7 TRBV5-1 CASSGRSPLDEQYF TGCGCCAGCAGCGGGAGGTCCCCCCTGGACGAGCAGTACTTC
. . TRBJ2-7 TRBV30 CAWGGPYEQYF TGTGCCTGGGGAGGCCCCTACGAGCAGTACTTC
. . TRBJ1-5 TRBV1 CTSSRERAGQGRRESNQPQHF TGCACCAGCAGCCGGGAAAGGGCAGGGCAGGGTCGACGGGAGAGCAATCAGCCCCAGCATTTT
. TRBD1 TRBJ1-2 TRBV2 CASSEGGTGTHYGYTF TGTGCCAGCAGTGAAGGCGGGACAGGGACTCACTATGGCTACACCTTC
. TRBD2 TRBJ2-1 TRBV28 CASSPLPGRSWGLSHNEQFF TGTGCCAGCAGTCCGCTTCCCGGGAGGTCTTGGGGTTTGTCCCACAATGAGCAGTTCTTC
. . TRBJ1-1 TRBV7-3 CASSLTGTPWGTEAFF TGTGCCAGCAGCTTAACGGGGACACCTTGGGGAACTGAAGCTTTCTTT
. . TRBJ2-7 TRBV7-6 CASSADSWQEQYF TGTGCCAGCAGCGCCGACTCCTGGCAAGAGCAGTACTTC
once TRBD2 TRBJ2-2 TRBV2 CASSAVGGTNTGELFF TGTGCCAGCAGTGCGGTGGGAGGGACGAACACCGGGGAGCTGTTTTTT
. TRBD1 TRBJ2-7 TRBV15 CATSRTNRGYEQYF TGTGCCACCAGCAGGACCAACAGGGGATACGAGCAGTACTTC
. TRBD1 TRBJ1-4 TRBV15 CATSRGTGGTNEKLFF TGTGCCACCAGCAGGGGAACAGGGGGCACTAATGAAAAACTGTTTTTT
. TRBD1 TRBJ1-2 TRBV9 CASSVVHHQGVNYGYTF TGTGCCAGCAGCGTAGTACATCACCAGGGGGTAAACTATGGCTACACCTTC
. . TRBJ2-4 TRBV20-1 CSARGSHIQYF TGCAGTGCTAGAGGCTCCCACATTCAGTACTTC
. TRBD1 TRBJ1-1 TRBV10-3 CAISGTGTPEAFF TGTGCCATCAGTGGGACAGGGACCCCTGAAGCTTTCTTT
medium-sized . TRBJ1-2 TRBV6-5 CASSRTRSTYGYTF TGTGCCAGCAGTCGGACAAGGAGCACCTATGGCTACACCTTC
. . TRBJ1-1 TRBV19 CASSRSIIGDTEAFF TGTGCCAGTAGTCGATCGATCATAGGGGACACTGAAGCTTTCTTT
. . TRBJ2-5 TRBV20-1 CSASGEETQYF TGCAGTGCTAGCGGGGAAGAGACCCAGTACTTC
. . TRBJ2-5 TRBV5-5 CASSLVPYSQETQYF TGTGCCAGCAGCTTGGTCCCCTACAGTCAAGAGACCCAGTACTTC
. . TRBJ1-6 TRBV4-1 CASSQQGRSYNSPLHF TGCGCCAGCAGCCAGCAGGGTCGCTCCTATAATTCACCCCTCCACTTT
. TRBD2 TRBJ2-7 TRBV7-9 CASSSGTSGRNRYEQYF TGTGCCAGCAGTTCCGGGACTAGCGGGAGGAACCGCTACGAGCAGTACTTC
. TRBD2 TRBJ2-1 TRBV4-2 CASSHSGGWGEQFF TGTGCCAGCAGCCACAGCGGGGGGTGGGGTGAGCAGTTCTTC
. . TRBJ1-5 TRBV28 CASSLVQGANQPQHF TGTGCCAGCAGTTTAGTTCAGGGAGCCAATCAGCCCCAGCATTTT
. . TRBJ2-1 TRBV5-1 CASSLANYNEQFF TGCGCCAGCAGCTTGGCTAACTACAATGAGCAGTTCTTC
. . TRBJ2-2 TRBV23-1 CASSQSFRVRNTGELFF TGCGCCAGCAGTCAATCGTTCAGGGTCCGGAACACCGGGGAGCTGTTTTTT
. TRBD1 TRBJ1-2 TRBV2 CASSAHRGNYGYTF TGTGCCAGCAGTGCCCACAGGGGTAACTATGGCTACACCTTC
. TRBD2 TRBJ2-1 TRBV27 CASSFFGSAGGYEQFF TGTGCCAGCAGTTTCTTCGGATCAGCGGGGGGGTATGAGCAGTTCTTC
few TRBD2 TRBJ2-3 TRBV2 CASLSGGSTDTQYF TGTGCCAGCCTTAGCGGGGGAAGCACAGATACGCAGTATTTT
. . TRBJ1-1 TRBV4-1 CASSQGGNTEAFF TGCGCCAGCAGCCAGGGGGGGAACACTGAAGCTTTCTTT
. TRBD1 TRBJ2-2 TRBV5-4 CASSLGATGALTGELFF TGTGCCAGCAGCTTGGGGGCGACAGGGGCTCTTACCGGGGAGCTGTTTTTT
. . TRBJ2-5 TRBV5-1 CASSYQGSQETQYF TGCGCCAGCAGCTATCAGGGTTCGCAAGAGACCCAGTACTTC
. . TRBJ2-5 TRBV20-1 CSVATQETQYF TGCAGTGTTGCGACTCAAGAGACCCAGTACTTC
. . TRBJ1-5 TRBV10-2 CASSESQGHQPQHF TGCGCCAGCAGTGAGAGTCAGGGACATCAGCCCCAGCATTTT
. TRBD1 TRBJ1-5 TRBV19 CASSTAIQGNQPQHF TGTGCCAGTAGCACGGCGATACAGGGGAATCAGCCCCAGCATTTT
. . TRBJ2-3 TRBV7-8 CASSITGRTDTQYF TGTGCCAGCAGCATAACAGGGCGCACAGATACGCAGTATTTT
. TRBD2 TRBJ2-1 TRBV5-1 CASSLGLAGGYSYNEQFF TGCGCCAGCAGCTTGGGGCTAGCGGGAGGGTACTCCTACAATGAGCAGTTCTTC
once TRBD2 TRBJ2-3 TRBV30 CAWSVRGVGTDTQYF TGTGCCTGGAGTGTACGGGGGGTTGGCACAGATACGCAGTATTTT
few TRBD2 TRBJ2-7 TRBV7-2 CASSLVPSGSSYEQYF TGTGCCAGCAGCTTAGTTCCTAGCGGGAGCTCCTACGAGCAGTACTTC
. . TRBJ1-1 TRBV30 CAWRRAGGRAFF TGTGCCTGGAGGCGGGCGGGCGGAAGAGCTTTCTTT
. TRBD1 TRBJ2-5 TRBV6-5 CASSQDRGVETQYF TGTGCCAGCAGCCAAGACAGGGGAGTAGAGACCCAGTACTTC
. . TRBJ2-7 TRBV15 CATSRDGGYEQYF TGTGCCACCAGCAGAGATGGGGGGTACGAGCAGTACTTC
. TRBD2 TRBJ2-5 TRBV7-9 CASSPRASGLQETQYF TGTGCCAGCAGCCCAAGGGCTAGCGGGCTACAAGAGACCCAGTACTTC
. TRBD2 TRBJ2-1 TRBV18 CASSSGGFLAGGNEQFF TGTGCCAGCTCATCCGGAGGATTTTTAGCGGGGGGCAATGAGCAGTTCTTC
. TRBD1 TRBJ1-4 TRBV6-1 CASSGTGTANEKLFF TGTGCCAGCAGTGGAACCGGGACAGCGAATGAAAAACTGTTTTTT
few . TRBJ2-3 TRBV19 CASSISIVDDTQYF TGTGCCAGTAGTATTTCGATAGTGGATGATACGCAGTATTTT
. . TRBJ1-3 TRBV6-6 CASRQGTGNTIYF TGTGCCAGCAGACAGGGTACTGGAAACACCATATATTTT
. . TRBJ1-4 TRBV23-1 CASRRDTSTNEKLFF TGCGCCAGCCGAAGGGACACCTCAACTAATGAAAAACTGTTTTTT
. . TRBJ2-5 TRBV15 CATSRGSGGGQETQYF TGTGCCACCAGCAGGGGCTCAGGGGGAGGACAAGAGACCCAGTACTTC
. . TRBJ1-5 TRBV5-6 CASSHQQGKPQHF TGTGCCAGCAGCCACCAACAGGGAAAGCCCCAGCATTTT
once . TRBJ1-2 TRBV5-1 CASSLDRGDYGYTF TGCGCCAGCAGCTTGGATAGGGGGGACTATGGCTACACCTTC